The 13 T cell receptor beta chains below were found in one sample sequenced in a study of post-analysis software for immune sequencing data. The study's findings and limits: Four or five TRBV segments were more frequent in patients than controls; TRBV5-6, TRBV5-1 and TRBV20-1 belonged to this group.

Unique molecular identifiers had been added to the TCR beta cDNA libraries. One entry per CDR3 protein, called by TCRdb with MiXCR from the PCR reads. The table lists some 690,000 distinct CDR3 sequences, 55% to 70% of them singletons, with 11% in the top ten. Their target antigens are unknown. Sequenced material: blood. These receptors originate from a girl aged 2-10 years with multiple sclerosis.

V and J are TRBV7-9 and TRBJ2-5, with a weak D call TRBD2 (5 bases). CDR3 length equals 14 residues. Germline values: CDR1 SEHNR, CDR2 FQNEAQ (reference sequence). Between the trimmed V and J ends, which lost 5 bases and 2 bases, there was a span of 12 bases. CDR3 DNA sequence: TGTGCCAGCAGCGGCCTAGCAGGTCAAGAGACCCAGTACTTC. It yields the protein CASSGLAGQETQYF.

V and J are TRBV27 and TRBJ2-3; 10 bases match TRBD2. The CDR3 consists of 14 residues. The junction had 7 bases not matched to a gene; V was cut back by 6 bases and J by 7 bases. The germline V gene encodes CDR1 MNHEY and CDR2 SMNVEV (reference sequence). The DNA for the CDR3 is TGTGCCAGCAGGGGGATAGCGGGGGGCAATACGCAGTATTTT. It encodes CASRGIAGGNTQYF.

The rearrangement joins TRBV20-1 to TRBJ1-2; D unresolved. Germline loops: CDR1 DFQATT, CDR2 SNEGSKA (reference sequence). V lost 0 bases to trimming and J lost 3 bases, with 11 bases between them. CDR3 size: 14 residues. The CDR3 DNA sequence: TGCAGTGCTAGAGATCGGGGAGACCACTATGGCTACACCTTC. Translation gives CSARDRGDHYGYTF.

The chain is built from TRBV20-1 and TRBJ2-1; 7 bases line up with TRBD2. The CDR3 length is 14 residues. Germline CDR1 reads DFQATT; CDR2 reads SNEGSKA (reference sequence). Losses at the gene ends were 3 bases for V and 3 bases for J; bases not matched to a gene: 5. CDR3 coding DNA: TGCAGTGCTAGCGGGAGGCAGGGCTACAATGAGCAGTTCTTC. As protein: CSASGRQGYNEQFF.

The rearrangement links TRBV20-1 to TRBJ2-1; a weak D match, TRBD1 (5 bases). V lost 4 bases, J lost 0 bases, and 13 bases lay in between. The CDR3 loop spans 15 amino acids. Per germline, CDR1 DFQATT and CDR2 SNEGSKA (reference sequence). The CDR3 DNA sequence: TGCAGTGCTACAGGGCACCCGAGCTCCTACAATGAGCAGTTCTTC. This sequence encodes CSATGHPSSYNEQFF.

The rearrangement links TRBV2 to TRBJ1-1, with D hard to call. Germline values: CDR1 SNHLY, CDR2 FYNNEI. The V end lost 6 bases, the J end lost 6 bases, and 8 bases lay between the germline ends. The CDR3 is 11 residues long. In DNA form, the CDR3 reads TGTGCCAGCAGGGTAGGCGCTGAAGCTTTCTTT. The encoded protein is CASRVGAEAFF.

The J gene is TRBJ2-1, the V gene TRBV12-3 or TRBV12-4, with 11 bases matching TRBD2. V was clipped by 6 bases and J by 7 bases; unmatched bases: 5. The CDR3 has 14 amino acids. The DNA of the CDR3 is TGTGCCAGCAGGCTAGCGGGGGGACTAAATGAGCAGTTCTTC. Translation gives CASRLAGGLNEQFF.

The chain carries TRBV7-9 and TRBJ2-1; tentative D call: TRBD1 (5 bases). CDR3 length equals 13 residues. Trimming took 6 bases from V and 4 from J, leaving 10 bases between them. Germline CDR1 reads SEHNR; CDR2 reads FQNEAQ (reference sequence). In nucleotides, the CDR3 is TGTGCCAGCAGTATAGACAGATACAATGAGCAGTTCTTC. It is translated as CASSIDRYNEQFF. The variable domain in full, with the rest retrieved from reference TRBV7-9 and TRBJ2-1, is DTGVSQNPRHKITKRGQNVTFRCDPISEHNRLYWYRQTLGQGPEFLTYFQNEAQLEKSRLLSDRFSAERPKGSFSTLEIQRTEQGDSAMYLCASSIDRYNEQFFGPGTRLTVL.

The chain links TRBV12-3 or TRBV12-4 to TRBJ2-4; D ambiguous. The end of the DNA fits TRBJ2-7 better, so the J call may be wrong. The CDR3 runs to 13 residues. The CDR3 DNA reads as TGTGCCAGCAGCTTTGCGGAATTTCGCGAGCAGTACTTC. It translates to CASSFAEFREQYF.

This clonotype was counted once. The V and J genes are TRBV7-2 and TRBJ2-3, with 12 nucleotides matching TRBD2. V lost 4 bases, J lost 3 bases, and 5 bases stayed unmatched. CDR1 SGHTA and CDR2 FQGNSA come from the germline V gene. This CDR3 is built from 16 residues. This chain's CDR3 is CASSSTSGRGTDTQYF. The CDR3 DNA reads as TGTGCCAGCAGCTCGACTAGCGGGAGAGGGACAGATACGCAGTATTTT.

This clonotype was observed a handful of times. V gene TRBV29-1 combines with J gene TRBJ2-3; 8 bases are a match to TRBD1. Germline assignment: CDR1 SQVTM and CDR2 ANQGSEA. The length of the CDR3 is 12 residues. The V segment lost 7 bases and the J segment 6 bases; nucleotides outside the gene matches: 6. CDR3 sequence reads: CSALGTGDTQYF. The CDR3 nucleotides are TGCAGCGCACTAGGGACAGGTGATACGCAGTATTTT.

This clonotype came up once. The rearrangement links TRBV20-1 to TRBJ2-5; D gene ambiguous. Trimming left V 3 bases short and J 1 base short, with 12 bases between. The CDR3 covers 14 residues. Germline CDR1 reads DFQATT; CDR2 reads SNEGSKA (reference sequence). The CDR3 DNA reads as TGCAGTGCTAGCCCAGGTTATCTCCAAGAGACCCAGTACTTC. Encoded protein: CSASPGYLQETQYF.

Only one count was recorded for this clonotype. V usage is TRBV25-1 and J usage is TRBJ2-2, with D perhaps matching TRBD1 (6 bases). Deletions cut 7 bases from V and 1 base from J, with 16 bases between. Germline V gene sequence: CDR1 MGHDK, CDR2 SYGVNS. CDR3 length: 16 amino acids. Here the CDR3 DNA reads TGTGCCAGCAATTTCCCCGGACAGATGAACACCGGGGAGCTGTTTTTT. Translating it yields CASNFPGQMNTGELFF.